This is a list of T cell receptor beta chains from one sample in a study of tumor-infiltrating lymphocytes in primary liver carcinoma. TCRdb re-called the multiplex PCR reads with MiXCR, one entry per CDR3 protein. Of about 350,000 distinct CDR3 sequences listed, almost 65% are singletons. What was sequenced was peripheral blood. These receptor sequences come from a middle-aged man with primary liver carcinoma and hepatitis B virus infection. Both conserved end residues are part of each CDR3. Each record gives: D gene, J gene, clone size, V gene, CDR3 DNA, CDR3 protein. D genes are given only for firm matches. The size field is filled for only some rows; it gives once, few, many or a size class.

D: TRBD1; J: TRBJ1-2; size: few; V: TRBV7-9; DNA: TGTGCCAGCAGATGGGACAGGGGGTTTCATGGCTACACCTTC; CDR3: CASRWDRGFHGYTF
D: NA; J: TRBJ2-1; size: few; V: TRBV12-3/TRBV12-4; DNA: TGTGCCAGCAGTTTCGCAGCGGTACCTCACAATGAGCAGTTCTTC; CDR3: CASSFAAVPHNEQFF
D: NA; J: TRBJ1-4; size: many; V: TRBV6-1; DNA: TGTGCCAGCAGTGAAGTTGATTTTTCAACTAATGAAAAACTGTTTTTT; CDR3: CASSEVDFSTNEKLFF
D: TRBD2; J: TRBJ2-5; size: few; V: TRBV6-6; DNA: TGTGCCAGCAGTTACCTACGACTAGCGGGAGAGGTTACGGAGACCCAGTACTTC; CDR3: CASSYLRLAGEVTETQYF
D: NA; J: TRBJ1-5; size: once; V: TRBV6-6; DNA: TGTGCCAGCAGCCACTCGGGGCAGCCCCAGCACTTT; CDR3: CASSHSGQPQHF
D: NA; J: TRBJ2-5; size: once; V: TRBV4-1; DNA: TGCCCCAGCAGCCAAGAGGCTACCGGGACTGGGGAGACCCAGTACTTC; CDR3: CPSSQEATGTGETQYF
D: TRBD1; J: TRBJ2-2; size: once; V: TRBV5-1; DNA: TGCGCCAGCAGCTTGGTTATTGGACAGGGCAGCGGGGAGCTGTTTTTT; CDR3: CASSLVIGQGSGELFF
D: NA; J: TRBJ2-7; size: NA; V: TRBV10-3; DNA: TGTGCCATCAATGACGGCAGGGCCTACGAGCAGTACTTC; CDR3: CAINDGRAYEQYF
D: NA; J: TRBJ2-5; size: NA; V: TRBV6-6; DNA: TGTGCAAGCAGTCAGATTCAGACCCAGTACTTC; CDR3: CASSQIQTQYF
D: NA; J: TRBJ2-3; size: few; V: TRBV10-3; DNA: TGTGCCATCAGCCCTCCGGGGACCACAGATACGCAGTATTTT; CDR3: CAISPPGTTDTQYF
D: NA; J: TRBJ2-7; size: many; V: TRBV6-6; DNA: TGTGCCAGCAGTAAGGGATTTGGTGGCGAGCAGTACTTC; CDR3: CASSKGFGGEQYF
D: NA; J: TRBJ1-1; size: NA; V: TRBV11-2; DNA: TGTGCCAGCAGCTTGGCCTGGCGAGAGAACACTGAAGCTTTCTTT; CDR3: CASSLAWRENTEAFF
D: NA; J: TRBJ2-7; size: NA; V: TRBV14; DNA: TGTGTCAGCAACCAAACAGGCTACGAGCAGTACTTC; CDR3: CVSNQTGYEQYF
D: TRBD1; J: TRBJ2-4; size: few; V: TRBV29-1; DNA: TGCAGCGTTGGACAGGGAAACATTCAGTACTTC; CDR3: CSVGQGNIQYF
D: NA; J: TRBJ1-5; size: many; V: TRBV6-1; DNA: TGTGCCAGCAGTGAACCCCCTCCAGTCCTCCCCCAGCATTTT; CDR3: CASSEPPPVLPQHF